A selection of T cell receptor beta chains follows, all from one sample in a study of regulatory T cells in long-lasting Graves disease. TCRdb fed the multiplex PCR reads into MiXCR, producing one record per CDR3 protein. The sample yields approximately 440,000 distinct CDR3 sequences, 15% to 20% seen once. The sample was also linked to a second study, of T cells in Graves' hyperthyroidism and ophthalmopathy.

The sequenced sample was peripheral blood mononuclear cells (PBMCs), obtained at new diagnosis, from a patient treated with antithyroid drugs. The receptors were gathered from a man aged 35 to 55 with Graves disease. The CDR3 runs from the conserved cysteine through the conserved F or W. A D gene is named only where the DNA matches it firmly. Where a row states a size, it is once, few, many or the class of an expanded clone; other rows omit it.

clone size | J gene | D gene | V gene | CDR3 DNA | CDR3 protein
. | TRBJ1-1 | . | TRBV6-5 | TGTGCCAGCTGTTTTTATGCGGGAGGTGAAGCTTTCTTT | CASCFYAGGEAFF
many | TRBJ2-7 | . | TRBV6-2/TRBV6-3 | TGTGCCAGCAGACTGGCAGGGGTGCGCGAGCAGTACTTC | CASRLAGVREQYF
few | TRBJ1-6 | . | TRBV28 | TGTGCCAGCAGAGGAGGCCGGGGACGGAATTCACCCCTCCACTTT | CASRGGRGRNSPLHF
few | TRBJ2-1 | . | TRBV12-3/TRBV12-4 | TGTGCCAGCAGATCACGGGAAACACGAAACAATGAGCAGTTCTTC | CASRSRETRNNEQFF
many | TRBJ2-7 | . | TRBV25-1 | TGTGCCAGCAGTGAGACGGTTGGCAGCAGGCATACCGAGCAGTACTTC | CASSETVGSRHTEQYF
. | TRBJ1-1 | . | TRBV5-1 | TGCGCCAGCAGCTTGTTGGCAGGGGTGAACACTGAAGCTTTCTTT | CASSLLAGVNTEAFF
few | TRBJ2-7 | . | TRBV6-1 | TGTGCCAGCAGTCTACGTAAAAACGACCGCGATAGAAGCTACGAGCAGTACTTC | CASSLRKNDRDRSYEQYF
few | TRBJ2-4 | . | TRBV5-1 | TGCGCCAGCAGCTTGGACTCCCCGTCGGGCATTCAGTACTTC | CASSLDSPSGIQYF
many | TRBJ2-1 | TRBD1 | TRBV5-1 | TGCGCCAGCAGCTTGGGACAGGGTAAGAATGAGCAGTTCTTC | CASSLGQGKNEQFF
many | TRBJ2-5 | . | TRBV7-9 | TGTGCCAGCAGCTTAGTCGGCCCGCCCCAAGAGACCCAGTACTTC | CASSLVGPPQETQYF
few | TRBJ2-7 | TRBD1 | TRBV6-1 | TGTGCCAGCAATATTCTCCACAGGGGGCGCGAGCAGTACTTC | CASNILHRGREQYF
many | TRBJ2-7 | . | TRBV3-1 | TGTGCCAGCAGCCACCTCGACAAAAACTACGAGCAGTACTTC | CASSHLDKNYEQYF
. | TRBJ2-1 | TRBD2 | TRBV6-2/TRBV6-3 | TGTGCCAGCACTCCAGGGACTAGCGGGAGATCATCTGAGCAGTTCTTC | CASTPGTSGRSSEQFF
. | TRBJ2-3 | TRBD2 | TRBV3-1 | TGTGCCAGCGGCCAAGAACTCACGCGGGAGCGCACAGATACGCAGTATTTT | CASGQELTRERTDTQYF
. | TRBJ1-5 | . | TRBV20-1 | TGCAGTGCTAGAGGTGGTCAGGGCAATCAGCCCCAGCATTTT | CSARGGQGNQPQHF
once | TRBJ2-1 | . | TRBV20-1 | TGCAGTGCTATTAGGCGGCTTTCTTATATCAATGAGCAGTTCTTC | CSAIRRLSYINEQFF
few | TRBJ1-2 | TRBD1 | TRBV19 | TGTGCCAGTAGTACGGACAGGGGGGCCAGCTATGGCTACACCTTC | CASSTDRGASYGYTF
many | TRBJ2-7 | . | TRBV7-8 | TGTGCCGGCAGCGGATCAGGGGTAATCGCTACCTACGAGCAGTACTTC | CAGSGSGVIATYEQYF
many | TRBJ2-1 | TRBD2 | TRBV7-2 | TGTGCCAGCAGCGAGACTAGCGGGAGGGGGGAGCAGTTCTTC | CASSETSGRGEQFF
. | TRBJ2-2 | TRBD1 | TRBV30 | TGTGCCTGGGTTAGCCGGGACAGGGGCACCGGGGAGCTGTTTTTT | CAWVSRDRGTGELFF
. | TRBJ2-1 | . | TRBV28 | TGTGCCAGTCCAAGAAGCGGTGTTAGCTCCTACAATGGGCAGTTCTTC | CASPRSGVSSYNGQFF
many | TRBJ2-3 | . | TRBV12-3/TRBV12-4 | TGTGCCAGCAGTTTATCAGGTGGGAGCTGGACGCAGTATTTT | CASSLSGGSWTQYF
few | TRBJ1-1 | . | TRBV5-1 | TGCGCCAGCAGCTTGGCCTATCGCTCCCCCACTACACCGAACACTGAAGCTTTCTTT | CASSLAYRSPTTPNTEAFF
many | TRBJ1-5 | . | TRBV12-3/TRBV12-4 | TGTGCCAGCAGTTGGGGGGAGAATCAGCCCCAGCATTTT | CASSWGENQPQHF